The present entry profiles one T cell receptor beta chain with its context. The CDR3 has 9 amino acids. Surgery cases with the highest brain T cell transcript signatures were chosen for sequencing. At least one anti-epileptic drug was given before surgery. Data came from immunoSEQ multiplex PCR; TCRdb stores just in-frame clones and leaves some out. The sample has tens of thousands of clones; 85% to 95% are singletons. These data originate in a study of brain T cells in children with intractable seizures. Sequences were derived from peripheral blood, sampled at surgery. The chain couples TRBV21-1 to TRBJ2-7. TRBV21-1 is marked as a pseudogene. The receptor was derived from a boy in the first two years of life with tuberous sclerosis and intractable seizures. Written as DNA, the CDR3 is TGTGCCGCCCTCGTCGAGCAGTACTTC. It yields the protein CAALVEQYF.